This T cell receptor beta chain was sequenced for a study of cytomegalovirus exposure and HLA in healthy donors. Study information: A prior analysis found fewer than 120 million unique TCR beta sequences from approximately 200 million T cells.

Remarks on this clone: The antigen is undetermined.

With 60 Vbeta and 13 Jbeta primers, the PCR was carried out. Method: immunoSEQ multiplex PCR; TCRdb's copy keeps in-frame clones and lacks some. The table has around 190,000 clones, around 78% seen once. This CDR3 spans 16 amino acids. Unmatched junction bases numbered 9, after V lost 4 bases and J lost 2 bases. CDR1 SEHNR and CDR2 FQNEAQ come from the germline V gene (reference sequence). Each donor's status was that of a healthy bone marrow donor. Study outcomes and limitations: Testing in vitro showed three CMV-associated chains specific for CMV antigens. Most observed TCR sequences were rare, whereas some public TCRs were detected in many donors.

The source of this sequence is a man in his thirties or forties in good health and CMV-seronegative. The sample consisted of PBMCs. The chain carries TRBV7-9 and TRBJ2-7; 9 bases fit TRBD1. The CDR3 reads CASSSLPGQGPYEQYF. CDR3 DNA: TGTGCCAGCAGCTCACTACCGGGACAGGGCCCCTACGAGCAGTACTTC.